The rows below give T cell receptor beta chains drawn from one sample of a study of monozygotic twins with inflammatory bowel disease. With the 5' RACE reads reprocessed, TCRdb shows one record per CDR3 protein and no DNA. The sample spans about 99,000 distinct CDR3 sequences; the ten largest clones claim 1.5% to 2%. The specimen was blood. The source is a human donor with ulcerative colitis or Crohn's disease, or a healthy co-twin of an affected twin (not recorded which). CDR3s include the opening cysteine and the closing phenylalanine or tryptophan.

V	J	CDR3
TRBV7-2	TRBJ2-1	CASTRGGVNNEQFF
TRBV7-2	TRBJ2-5	CASRLSLRETQYF
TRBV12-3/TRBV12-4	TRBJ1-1	CASSIRGTEAFF
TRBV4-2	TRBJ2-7	CASSQAGTDSYEQYF
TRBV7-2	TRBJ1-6	CASSLGPGIHSPLHF
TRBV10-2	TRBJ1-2	CASTTRDRVYYGYTF
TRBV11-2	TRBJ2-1	CASSSPGLAGDLRYNEQFF
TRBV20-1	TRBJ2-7	CSARSTGSFNSYEQYF
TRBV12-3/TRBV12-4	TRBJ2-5	CASSFTGGVETQYF
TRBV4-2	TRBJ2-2	CASSQDRLLRDSGYRTGELFF
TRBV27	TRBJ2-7	CASSLSKGQGVKEQYF
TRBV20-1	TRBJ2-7	CSATTGVYEQYF
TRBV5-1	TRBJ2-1	CASKGSDNEQFF
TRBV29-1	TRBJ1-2	CSVVGPGQGLFGYTF
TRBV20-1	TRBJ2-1	CSARVSGLSYNEQFF
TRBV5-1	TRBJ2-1	CASSGTSGRGYEQFF
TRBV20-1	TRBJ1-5	CSARDLWGANQPQHF
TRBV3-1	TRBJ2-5	CASSHHIAGIQETQYF
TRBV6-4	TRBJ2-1	CASMGSNEQFF
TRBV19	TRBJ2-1	CASSKGTSGGNEQFF
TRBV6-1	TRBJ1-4	CASSGQVSTTNEKLFF
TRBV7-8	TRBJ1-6	CASSLVWGAPSPLHF
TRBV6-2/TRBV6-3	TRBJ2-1	CASSYWTGKNNEQFF
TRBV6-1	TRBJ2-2	CASSKDDRNGELFF
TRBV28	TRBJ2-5	CASSSPQGGLSRSQYF
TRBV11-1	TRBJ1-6	CASSLALLDYGRGPSPLHF
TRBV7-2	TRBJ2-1	CASSQQTAGDNEQFF
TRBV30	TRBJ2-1	CAWVGAGANSYNEQFF
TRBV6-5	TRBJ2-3	CASSYSNRGASTDTQYF
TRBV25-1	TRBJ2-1	CASRAGQGTYNEQFF
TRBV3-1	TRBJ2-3	CASSSRQATDTQYF
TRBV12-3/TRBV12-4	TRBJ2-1	CASSFRGLSNEQFF
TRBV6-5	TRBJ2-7	CASRHTSGGPYEQYF
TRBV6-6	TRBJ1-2	CASNLDAPGYGYTF
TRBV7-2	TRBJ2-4	CASSLSSQKNIQYF
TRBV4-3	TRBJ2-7	CASSQMTGAVQYF
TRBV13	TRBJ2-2	CASSRPGLARGGELFF
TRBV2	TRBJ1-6	CASSLYGRFNSPLHF
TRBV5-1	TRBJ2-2	CASSRETGELFF
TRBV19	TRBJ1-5	CASSRRGSGGNQPQHF
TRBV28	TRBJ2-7	CASRAHLSSYEQYF